Listed below are T cell receptor beta chains from one sample, sequenced in a study of a mutant IDH1 vaccine in newly diagnosed glioma. The table came from immunoSEQ multiplex PCR; TCRdb's copy has only in-frame clones and leaves some out. The sample lists about 77,000 clones, 75% to 90% occurring once. Their antigens remain unidentified. Sequences were derived from PBMCs, sampled from a glioma patient whose treatment included an IDH1 peptide vaccine. All receptors derive from a woman aged 45-59 years with glioma. Both conserved end residues are part of each CDR3. D genes are given only for firm matches. Some rows mark clone size as missing; the rest say once, few, many or name a class of expanded clone.

NA	TRBV28	TRBD2	TRBJ2-1	CASSWFSIAGDEQFF	TGTGCCAGCAGTTGGTTTAGTATAGCGGGAGATGAGCAGTTCTTC
NA	TRBV6-1	NA	TRBJ1-2	CASRRRPDNYGYTF	TGTGCCAGCAGGCGTAGACCGGATAACTATGGCTACACCTTC
NA	TRBV19	TRBD2	TRBJ2-7	CASSVRRETPYEQYF	TGTGCCAGTTCCGTCCGGCGGGAGACCCCCTACGAGCAGTACTTC
NA	TRBV27	NA	TRBJ2-5	CASSLGYQETQYF	TGTGCCAGCAGTTTAGGGTACCAAGAGACCCAGTACTTC
few	TRBV5-5	NA	TRBJ1-1	CASSFRTALNTEAFF	TGTGCCAGCAGCTTCCGGACAGCTTTGAACACTGAAGCTTTCTTT
NA	TRBV7-3	NA	TRBJ2-7	CASSKDSIYEQYF	TGTGCCAGCAGCAAGGACAGCATCTACGAGCAGTACTTC
NA	TRBV7-9	TRBD2	TRBJ2-7	CASSFDSGNEQYF	TGTGCCAGCAGCTTCGATAGCGGGAACGAGCAGTACTTC
NA	TRBV15	NA	TRBJ1-2	CATSRDFDRVGYGYTF	TGTGCCACCAGCAGAGATTTCGACCGGGTTGGCTATGGCTACACCTTC
NA	TRBV4-1	TRBD1	TRBJ2-1	CASSPRQGGYNEQFF	TGCGCCAGCAGCCCCCGACAGGGTGGCTACAATGAGCAGTTCTTC
NA	TRBV5-1	NA	TRBJ1-5	CASSSYGGDQPQHF	TGCGCCAGCAGCTCGTACGGGGGAGATCAGCCCCAGCATTTT
NA	TRBV18	TRBD2	TRBJ2-3	CASSPPGASGSRDTQYF	TGTGCCAGCTCACCACCGGGGGCTAGCGGGAGTCGAGATACGCAGTATTTT
NA	TRBV19	NA	TRBJ2-5	CASSMSGARETQYF	TGTGCCAGTAGTATGTCAGGGGCCAGGGAGACCCAGTACTTC
NA	TRBV6-5	NA	TRBJ1-1	CASTSTSGTEAFF	TGTGCCAGCACCTCAACCTCGGGCACTGAAGCTTTCTTT
NA	TRBV5-8	NA	TRBJ2-3	CASPNLSTDTQYF	TGTGCCAGCCCCAACTTGAGCACAGATACGCAGTATTTT
NA	TRBV11-2	TRBD1	TRBJ2-5	CASSLDPRQGTQYF	TGTGCCAGCAGCTTAGATCCCCGACAGGGGACCCAGTACTTC
once	TRBV10-3	TRBD2	TRBJ2-3	CAISRGRATDTQYF	TGTGCCATCAGCCGGGGGAGGGCTACAGATACGCAGTATTTT
NA	TRBV19	TRBD2	TRBJ2-2	CASSILVGSGRSGELFF	TGTGCCAGTAGTATACTTGTAGGTAGCGGGAGGTCCGGGGAGCTGTTTTTT
NA	TRBV10-3	TRBD1	TRBJ2-2	CAIPGQTTGELFF	TGTGCCATCCCGGGACAGACCACCGGGGAGCTGTTTTTT
NA	TRBV30	TRBD1	TRBJ2-7	CAWSGFETGGEQYF	TGTGCCTGGAGTGGATTCGAGACAGGGGGCGAGCAGTACTTC
NA	TRBV9	NA	TRBJ2-3	CASSVAGARRTDTQYF	TGTGCCAGCAGCGTAGCTGGGGCTAGGCGCACAGATACGCAGTATTTT
NA	TRBV6-1	NA	TRBJ2-2	CASSEAYWGGELFF	TGTGCCAGCAGTGAAGCGTACTGGGGCGGGGAGCTGTTTTTT
NA	TRBV25-1	NA	TRBJ1-4	CASSDWTELNEKLFF	TGTGCCAGCAGTGATTGGACAGAATTAAATGAAAAACTGTTTTTT
once	TRBV11-3	TRBD2	TRBJ2-7	CASSSGPSGSYEQYF	TGTGCCAGCAGTTCAGGGCCTAGCGGGAGTTACGAGCAGTACTTC
NA	TRBV28	NA	TRBJ2-3	CASSLGYTDTQYF	TGTGCCAGCAGTTTGGGGTACACAGATACGCAGTATTTT
NA	TRBV6-4	NA	TRBJ2-7	CASSPGTGVSYEQYF	TGTGCCAGCAGCCCAGGAACAGGCGTTTCCTACGAGCAGTACTTC
NA	TRBV6-1	NA	TRBJ2-1	CASSDYGYNEQFF	TGTGCCAGCAGTGACTACGGCTACAATGAGCAGTTCTTC
NA	TRBV6-5	NA	TRBJ2-7	CASSYSPQGAYEQYF	TGTGCCAGCAGTTACTCCCCACAGGGCGCCTACGAGCAGTACTTC
NA	TRBV7-2	NA	TRBJ2-2	CASSLGVGSGELFF	TGTGCCAGCAGCTTAGGGGTAGGCAGCGGGGAGCTGTTTTTT
NA	TRBV5-6	TRBD1	TRBJ2-2	CASSSQGVTGKLFF	TGTGCCAGCAGCTCGCAGGGGGTCACCGGGAAGCTGTTTTTT
NA	TRBV19	NA	TRBJ1-2	CASRRDKGGANYGYTF	TGTGCCAGTAGAAGGGACAAGGGGGGTGCGAACTATGGCTACACCTTC
NA	TRBV27	NA	TRBJ2-5	CASSIGGRETQYF	TGTGCCAGCAGTATCGGAGGTCGGGAGACCCAGTACTTC
once	TRBV6-5	NA	TRBJ1-1	CASSPPERTEAFF	TGTGCCAGCAGTCCCCCGGAGAGGACTGAAGCTTTCTTT
NA	TRBV11-2	TRBD2	TRBJ2-7	CASSLGRLSSSGIYEQYF	TGTGCCAGCAGCTTAGGAAGGTTATCGTCTAGCGGTATCTACGAGCAGTACTTC
NA	TRBV9	TRBD2	TRBJ2-1	CASSARGGSYYNEQFF	TGTGCCAGCAGCGCGAGAGGCGGGAGTTACTACAATGAGCAGTTCTTC
few	TRBV10-1	NA	TRBJ2-2	CASSEGQAAGELFF	TGCGCCAGCAGTGAAGGCCAGGCCGCCGGGGAGCTGTTTTTT
NA	TRBV7-6	NA	TRBJ1-5	CASSLGVMGGSNQPQHF	TGTGCCAGCAGCTTAGGGGTAATGGGTGGTAGCAATCAGCCCCAGCATTTT
NA	TRBV7-8	NA	TRBJ1-1	CASSFVQGRNTEAFF	TGTGCCAGCAGCTTTGTTCAGGGTAGGAACACTGAAGCTTTCTTT
NA	TRBV6-4	NA	TRBJ2-3	CASSAGDDTDTQYF	TGTGCCAGCAGTGCTGGGGACGATACAGATACGCAGTATTTT
NA	TRBV29-1	NA	TRBJ1-2	CSVEDIKGTASSYGYTF	TGCAGCGTTGAAGATATTAAAGGGACGGCCTCTTCCTATGGCTACACCTTC
once	TRBV28	NA	TRBJ2-7	CASRSLSEQYF	TGTGCCAGCAGGAGCCTCAGCGAGCAGTACTTC
NA	TRBV25-1	TRBD2	TRBJ2-1	CASSESASGSMNEQFF	TGTGCCAGCAGTGAATCGGCTAGCGGGAGCATGAATGAGCAGTTCTTC
once	TRBV19	TRBD1	TRBJ1-1	CASSIDQGGLNTEAFF	TGTGCCAGTAGTATAGACCAGGGGGGCTTGAACACTGAAGCTTTCTTT
NA	TRBV7-8	TRBD1	TRBJ1-5	CASSLGRGLLLNSNQPQHF	TGTGCCAGCAGCTTAGGCAGGGGGCTCCTATTGAATAGCAATCAGCCCCAGCATTTT
once	TRBV7-9	NA	TRBJ1-2	CASSLGDSRGYTF	TGTGCCAGCAGCTTAGGCGACAGTCGTGGCTACACCTTC
NA	TRBV28	NA	TRBJ1-6	CASSLEGWDRTLHF	TGTGCCAGCAGTTTAGAAGGGTGGGATCGAACCCTCCACTTT
NA	TRBV9	TRBD1	TRBJ2-7	CASSGGQGTYEQYF	TGTGCCAGCAGCGGCGGACAGGGTACCTACGAGCAGTACTTC
NA	TRBV28	NA	TRBJ1-5	CASQTPGVNQPQHF	TGTGCCAGCCAGACCCCCGGGGTCAATCAGCCCCAGCATTTT
few	TRBV6-6	NA	TRBJ1-6	CASSYEDYPYNSPLHF	TGTGCCAGCAGTTACGAAGATTACCCCTATAATTCACCCCTCCACTTT
NA	TRBV28	TRBD1	TRBJ2-1	CASRGPGQASSYNEQFF	TGTGCCAGCAGAGGGCCGGGACAGGCCAGCTCCTACAATGAGCAGTTCTTC
NA	TRBV6-6	TRBD2	TRBJ2-2	CASSRSGRNSGELFF	TGTGCCAGCAGTCGTAGCGGGAGGAATTCCGGGGAGCTGTTTTTT
NA	TRBV9	NA	TRBJ2-6	CASSDRSSGANVLTF	TGTGCCAGCAGCGATCGCAGCTCTGGGGCCAACGTCCTGACTTTC
NA	TRBV5-5	NA	TRBJ2-7	CASSFTDSYEQYF	TGTGCCAGCAGCTTCACAGACTCTTACGAGCAGTACTTC